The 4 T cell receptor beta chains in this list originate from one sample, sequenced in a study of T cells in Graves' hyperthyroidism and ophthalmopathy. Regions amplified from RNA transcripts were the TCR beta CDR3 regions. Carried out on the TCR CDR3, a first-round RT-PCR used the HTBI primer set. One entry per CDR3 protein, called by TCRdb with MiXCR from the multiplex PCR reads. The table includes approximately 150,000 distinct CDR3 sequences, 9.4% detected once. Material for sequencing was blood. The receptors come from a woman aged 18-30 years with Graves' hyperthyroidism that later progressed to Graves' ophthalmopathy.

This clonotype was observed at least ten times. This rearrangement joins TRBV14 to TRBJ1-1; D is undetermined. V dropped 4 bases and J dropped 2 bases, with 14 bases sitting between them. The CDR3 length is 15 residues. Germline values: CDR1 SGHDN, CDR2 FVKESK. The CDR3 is CASSPLDTANTEAFF. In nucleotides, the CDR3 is TGTGCCAGCAGCCCCCTCGACACAGCAAACACTGAAGCTTTCTTT.

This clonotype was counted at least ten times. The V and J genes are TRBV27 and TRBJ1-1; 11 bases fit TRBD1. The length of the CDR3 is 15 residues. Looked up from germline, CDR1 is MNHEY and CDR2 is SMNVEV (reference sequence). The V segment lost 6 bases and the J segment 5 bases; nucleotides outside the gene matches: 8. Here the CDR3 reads CASRPSDRGRTEAFF. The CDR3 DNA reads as TGTGCCAGCAGACCATCGGACAGGGGGCGTACTGAAGCTTTCTTT.

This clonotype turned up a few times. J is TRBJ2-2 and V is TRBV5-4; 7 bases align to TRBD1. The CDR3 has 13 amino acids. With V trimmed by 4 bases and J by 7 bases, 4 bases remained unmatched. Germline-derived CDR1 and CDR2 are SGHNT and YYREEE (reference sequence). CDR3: CASSEDRLGELFF. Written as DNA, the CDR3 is TGTGCCAGCAGCGAGGACAGGCTCGGGGAGCTGTTTTTT.

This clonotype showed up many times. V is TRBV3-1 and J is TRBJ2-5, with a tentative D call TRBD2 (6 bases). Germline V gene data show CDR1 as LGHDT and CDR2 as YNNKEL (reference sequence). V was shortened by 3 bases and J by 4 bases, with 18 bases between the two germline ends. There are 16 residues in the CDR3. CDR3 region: CASSQPGDLWVETQYF. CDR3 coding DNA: TGTGCCAGCAGCCAGCCCGGGGACTTATGGGTAGAGACCCAGTACTTC.